This TCR beta chain was obtained from a study of T cells in Graves' hyperthyroidism and ophthalmopathy. Study conclusions and caveats: Blood also held most thyroid clonotypes expanded beyond 0.001.

This clonotype was counted ten times or more. Its antigen is unknown. V lost 6 bases to trimming and J lost 4 bases, with 12 bases between them. CDR3 size: 13 residues. CDR1 and CDR2 from the germline V gene are MNHNS and SASEGT. TCR beta CDR3 regions were amplified from RNA transcripts. When the TCR CDR3 underwent first-round RT-PCR, the HTBI primer set was used. TCRdb recomputed calls from the multiplex PCR reads with MiXCR, one row per CDR3 protein. The sample holds about 600,000 distinct CDR3 sequences; more than 15% are singletons and the top ten take less than 3.5%. The rearrangement links TRBV6-1 to TRBJ1-2; TRBD1 is a possible D gene (6 bases). This sequence was found in a woman aged 40 to 49 with Graves' ophthalmopathy. Sequencing used blood. CDR3 nucleotides: TGTGCCAGCAGCCCAGGGGAGATCTATGGCTACACCTTC. Residues: CASSPGEIYGYTF.